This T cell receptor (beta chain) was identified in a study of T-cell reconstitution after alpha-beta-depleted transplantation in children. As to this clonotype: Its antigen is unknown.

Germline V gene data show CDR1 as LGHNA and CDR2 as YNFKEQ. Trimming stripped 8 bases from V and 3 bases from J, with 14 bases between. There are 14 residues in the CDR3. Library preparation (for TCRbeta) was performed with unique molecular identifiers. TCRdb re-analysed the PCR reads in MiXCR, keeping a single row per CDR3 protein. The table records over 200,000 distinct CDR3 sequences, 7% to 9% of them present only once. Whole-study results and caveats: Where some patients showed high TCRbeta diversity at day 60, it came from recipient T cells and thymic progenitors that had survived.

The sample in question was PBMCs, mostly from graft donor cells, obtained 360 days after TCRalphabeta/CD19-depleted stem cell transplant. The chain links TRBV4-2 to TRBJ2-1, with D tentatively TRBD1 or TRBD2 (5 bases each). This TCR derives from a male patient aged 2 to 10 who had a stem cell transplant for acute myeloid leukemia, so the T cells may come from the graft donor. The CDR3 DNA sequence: TGTGCCAGCGGCCCCGGGGACGGCTACAATGAGCAGTTCTTC. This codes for CASGPGDGYNEQFF.